One and the same sample provided the 16 T cell receptor beta chains below, sequenced in a study of vaccination and CD4 T cells after COVID-19. Described treatment: roughly 10-day PBMC culture with coronavirus spike peptide pools or control peptides (ViraFEST assay). These receptors' targets are unknown. Oncomine TCR Beta short-read sequencing was applied to DNA from cultured CD4+ T cells. TCRdb analysed the PCR reads with MiXCR anew, one entry per CDR3 protein. The sample shows roughly 9,500 distinct CDR3 sequences, roughly 57% of them seen only once. Sequencing was performed on CD4+ T cells from blood, cultured in vitro. The receptors stem from a human donor who had recovered from COVID-19.

The chain combines TRBV6-1 with TRBJ1-6; D remains unclear. The germline V and J ends were trimmed by 7 bases and 7 bases, with 11 bases remaining between them. The CDR3 loop spans 13 amino acids. Germline V lookup: CDR1 MNHNS, CDR2 SASEGT. The CDR3 nucleotides read TGTGCCAGCACCCGAGGCAGAAATTCACCCCTCCACTTT. Amino acid sequence: CASTRGRNSPLHF.

This clonotype was detected a few times. The J gene is TRBJ1-5, the V gene TRBV20-1; TRBD1 is a possible D gene (6 bases). V lost 6 bases and J 7 bases, leaving 22 bases between the germline ends. CDR1 and CDR2 from the germline V gene are DFQATT and SNEGSKA (reference sequence). CDR3 length: 15 amino acids. The CDR3 spells CSAGWGGGSGQPQHF. The CDR3 bases are TGCAGTGCCGGTTGGGGGGGCGGGTCAGGACAGCCCCAGCATTTT.

The sample holds a few counts of this clonotype. The chain is built from TRBV27 and TRBJ2-5; the D gene is possibly TRBD1 (7 bases). Germline lookup yields CDR1 MNHEY and CDR2 SMNVEV (reference sequence). Trimming removed 5 bases at V and 5 bases at J, with 9 bases between. This CDR3 is built from 12 residues. CDR3 region: CASSPGGETQYF. The CDR3 DNA reads TGTGCCAGCAGTCCAGGGGGGGAGACCCAGTACTTC.

This rearrangement joins TRBV29-1 to TRBJ2-2; 10 bases are shared with TRBD2. The V segment lost 4 bases and the J segment 3 bases; nucleotides outside the gene matches: 5. Germline values: CDR1 SQVTM, CDR2 ANQGSEA. This CDR3 region has 15 residues. The CDR3 here is CSVAKREGDTGELFF. CDR3 bases: TGCAGCGTTGCTAAGCGGGAGGGGGACACCGGGGAGCTGTTTTTT.

This clonotype was counted once. The V and J genes are TRBV20-1 and TRBJ2-7, with D possibly being TRBD2 (5 bases). CDR1 is DFQATT, CDR2 SNEGSKA, per germline (reference sequence). V lost 2 bases and J 11 bases, leaving 13 bases between the germline ends. The CDR3 is 11 amino acids. The CDR3 sequence: CSARLNTREYF. For the CDR3, the DNA is TGCAGTGCTAGACTAAATACGAGGGAGTACTTC.

V is TRBV2 and J is TRBJ1-2; a weak D match, TRBD1 (5 bases). V lost 7 bases to trimming and J lost 1 base, with 13 bases between them. Germline CDR1 reads SNHLY; CDR2 reads FYNNEI. The CDR3 totals 14 residues. The CDR3 sequence is CASKGPGLNYGYTF. The CDR3 DNA reads as TGTGCCAGCAAGGGGCCAGGGCTTAACTATGGCTACACCTTC.

V and J are TRBV20-1 and TRBJ2-3, with 8 nucleotides matching TRBD2. CDR3 length equals 17 residues. CDR1 is DFQATT, CDR2 SNEGSKA, per germline (reference sequence). V shed 3 bases, J shed 3 bases, and the junction held 14 bases outside the gene matches. CDR3 loop: CSASPVWGTSGTDTQYF. CDR3 coding DNA: TGCAGTGCTAGCCCCGTTTGGGGGACTAGTGGGACAGATACGCAGTATTTT.

The chain uses TRBV7-2 and TRBJ2-2, with 7 bases identical to TRBD2. V was pared by 2 bases and J by 6 bases, with 6 bases of the junction left unmatched. This CDR3 spans 15 amino acids. CDR1 SGHTA and CDR2 FQGNSA come from the germline V gene. In DNA, the CDR3 is TGTGCCAGCAGCTTACGGGGGAGGGCCCCCGGGGAGCTGTTTTTT. It translates to CASSLRGRAPGELFF. The full variable domain, with the rest looked up from reference TRBV7-2 and TRBJ2-2, is GAGVSQSPSNKVTEKGKDVELRCDPISGHTALYWYRQSLGQGLEFLIYFQGNSAPDKSGLPSDRFSAERTGGSVSTLTIQRTQQEDSAVYLCASSLRGRAPGELFFGEGSRLTVL.

CDR3 loop: CASSSYPEGPNYGYTF. CDR3 nucleotides: TGTGCCAGCAGCTCATACCCGGAAGGCCCTAACTATGGCTACACCTTC. The chain uses TRBV7-9 and TRBJ1-2, with D unclear. Trimming took off 4 bases at V and 0 bases at J, with 15 bases between the two ends. The CDR3 is 16 residues long. The germline CDR1 and CDR2 sequences are SEHNR and FQNEAQ (reference sequence).

The chain couples TRBV28 to TRBJ1-5; D is perhaps TRBD1 (6 bases). V lost 6 bases and J 2 bases, leaving 14 bases between the germline ends. The CDR3 covers 15 residues. Germline CDR1 is MDHEN and CDR2 is SYDVKM. The CDR3 is CASSTFEGGNQPQHF. CDR3 nucleotides: TGTGCCAGCAGCACCTTCGAGGGGGGCAATCAGCCCCAGCATTTT.

The table lists this clonotype with a few counts. The J gene is TRBJ1-1, the V gene TRBV7-2, with D unclear. Between the trimmed V and J ends, which lost 1 base and 0 bases, there was a span of 9 bases. The CDR3 is 15 residues long. Per the germline V gene, CDR1 is SGHTA and CDR2 is FQGNSA. CDR3 DNA sequence: TGTGCCAGCAGCTTAGGTGTCCAGATGAACACTGAAGCTTTCTTT. This translates into CASSLGVQMNTEAFF.

V is TRBV27 and J is TRBJ1-2; no clear D gene. Germline V gene data show CDR1 as MNHEY and CDR2 as SMNVEV (reference sequence). The length of the CDR3 is 13 residues. The V gene lost 2 bases and the J gene lost 4 bases, with 8 bases spanning the gap. CDR3 sequence reads: CASSLVRGYGYTF. The CDR3 bases are TGTGCCAGCAGTTTAGTAAGAGGCTATGGCTACACCTTC.

This chain connects TRBV2 to TRBJ2-1, with unresolved D. The CDR3 loop spans 15 amino acids. The germline CDR1 and CDR2 sequences are SNHLY and FYNNEI. Trimming pared 6 bases from V and 0 bases from J, leaving 12 bases between. CDR3 loop: CASRAGQSSYNEQFF. DNA of the CDR3: TGTGCCAGCAGAGCCGGGCAGAGCTCCTACAATGAGCAGTTCTTC.

On this clonotype: A junction end diverges from the germline sequence, so it may reflect a read error. The chain has TRBV2 and TRBJ1-5, with a possible D match to TRBD1 (6 bases). Germline CDR1 is SNHLY and CDR2 is FYNNEI. CDR3 length equals 13 residues. CDR3 amino acids: CASSDRGNQLQHF. The CDR3 region has the DNA TGTGCCAGCAGTGACAGGGGCAATCAGCTCCAGCATTTT.

The rearrangement joins TRBV20-1 to TRBJ2-7; D remains ambiguous. Germline CDR1 is DFQATT and CDR2 is SNEGSKA (reference sequence). The CDR3 loop spans 13 amino acids. Trimming stripped 3 bases from V and 6 bases from J, with 15 bases between. The CDR3 bases are TGCAGTGCTAGGGGATTAAGGGCCCCCGAGCAGTACTTC. This translates into CSARGLRAPEQYF.

The rearrangement links TRBV28 to TRBJ2-3, with 7 bases that match TRBD2. The CDR3 totals 13 residues. The V gene end was trimmed by 2 bases and the J gene end by 6 bases; junction bases not matched to a gene: 2. Looked up from germline, CDR1 is MDHEN and CDR2 is SYDVKM. DNA for the CDR3: TGTGCCAGCAGTTTAACTAGCGACGATACGCAGTATTTT. Protein: CASSLTSDDTQYF.